Each of the 9 T cell receptor beta chains below was sequenced from the same sample in a study of brain T cells in children with intractable seizures. Time point reported: blood from clinic visit 5 months post-surgery; TSC patient then seizure free. Method: immunoSEQ multiplex PCR; TCRdb's copy keeps in-frame clones and lacks some. In the table there are 300,000 to 400,000 clones, about 93% of which are singletons. This sample comprised peripheral blood, obtained 4 to 5 months after surgery. The receptor source for this set is a boy under two years old with tuberous sclerosis and intractable seizures.

The chain has TRBV10-3 and TRBJ2-7, with D hard to call. Looked up from germline, CDR1 is ENHRY and CDR2 is SYGVKD. Trimming pared 6 bases from V and 0 bases from J, leaving 12 bases between. This CDR3 is built from 14 residues. The DNA for the CDR3 is TGTGCCATCAGACCCATGGTTGACTCCTACGAGCAGTACTTC. It is translated as CAIRPMVDSYEQYF.

The rearrangement joins TRBV27 to TRBJ1-5; TRBD1 is a possible D gene (5 bases). CDR3 length: 14 residues. The germline CDR1 and CDR2 sequences are MNHEY and SMNVEV (reference sequence). Trimming cost V 4 bases and J 6 bases, with 13 bases left between them. The CDR3 loop is CASSWGDGRQPQHF. CDR3 bases: TGTGCCAGCAGTTGGGGGGACGGGCGTCAGCCCCAGCATTTT.

CDR3 loop: CASSQDLEGGYTF. The CDR3 DNA sequence: TGTGCCAGCAGCCAAGATCTTGAGGGTGGCTACACCTTC. This chain joins TRBV14 and TRBJ1-2; D unresolved. Trimming left V 0 bases short and J 7 bases short, with 9 bases between. Germline V gene sequence: CDR1 SGHDN, CDR2 FVKESK. The CDR3 extends over 13 amino acids.

Of note for this clone: The junction does not match germline at one end; this may be a read error. The V and J genes are TRBV30 and TRBJ1-2, with TRBD1 as a possible D gene (6 bases). The germline V gene encodes CDR1 GTSNPN and CDR2 SVGIG (reference sequence). The length of the CDR3 is 13 residues. The CDR3 loop is CAWRAGTLYGHTF. The CDR3 nucleotides read TGTGCCTGGAGGGCAGGGACACTCTATGGCCACACCTTC.

This rearrangement joins TRBV5-8 to TRBJ2-3, with 9 positions matching TRBD2. The CDR3 length is 15 residues. With 0 bases clipped from V and 5 bases from J, the junction kept 4 bases outside the gene matches. Germline CDR1 reads SGHTS; CDR2 reads YDEGEE. The CDR3 sequence is CASSLGRGGQDTQYF. In DNA form, the CDR3 reads TGTGCCAGCAGCTTGGGGCGGGGGGGCCAAGATACGCAGTATTTT.

V gene TRBV30 combines with J gene TRBJ1-5, with 10 bases fitting TRBD1. Germline CDR1 and CDR2: GTSNPN and SVGIG (reference sequence). There are 15 residues in the CDR3. Germline trimming cut 6 bases from V and 4 bases from J; bases unmatched to any gene: 9. CDR3 in DNA: TGTGCCTGCCTTCCCCGGGACAGGGGTAATCAGCCCCAGCATTTT. This codes for CACLPRDRGNQPQHF.

A word on this clone: Germline is not matched at one junction end, which may reflect a read error. This same CDR3 is encoded by further DNA sequences in the sample. This chain connects TRBV19 to TRBJ2-6; tentative D call: TRBD1 (5 bases). Per germline, CDR1 LNHDA and CDR2 SQIVND (reference sequence). CDR3 length: 16 amino acids. The CDR3 sequence: CASKPYSPSGANVLTF. CDR3 DNA: TGTGCCAGTAAACCGTACAGCCCCTCTGGGGCCAACGTCCTGACTTTT.

The chain couples TRBV29-1 to TRBJ1-3; D gene uncertain. Trimming cost V 4 bases and J 4 bases, with 5 bases left between them. Per the germline V gene, CDR1 is SQVTM and CDR2 is ANQGSEA. The CDR3 consists of 11 residues. The DNA for the CDR3 is TGCAGCGTTGGCAGCGGAAACACCATATATTTT. It is translated as CSVGSGNTIYF. The whole variable domain, filled in from reference TRBV29-1 and TRBJ1-3, reads SAVISQKPSRDICQRGTSLTIQCQVDSQVTMMFWYRQQPGQSLTLIATANQGSEATYESGFVIDKFPISRPNLTFSTLTVSNMSPEDSSIYLCSVGSGNTIYFGEGSWLTVV.

J is TRBJ1-2 and V is TRBV5-6; tentatively, D is TRBD1 (6 bases). The germline CDR1 and CDR2 sequences are SGHDT and YYEEEE. Trimming shortened V by 0 bases and J by 8 bases, and 14 bases separated the two germline ends. The CDR3 totals 14 residues. Here the CDR3 DNA reads TGTGCCAGCAGCTTGGCCGGCAGGGGCGGCGGCTACACCTTC. Translating it yields CASSLAGRGGGYTF.